This TCR beta chain was recorded in a study of blood T cell repertoires in COVID-19. Study-level information: Sites in the United States, Italy and Spain provided acute and convalescent COVID-19 samples. From T cells, B-cell-depleted T cells, or PBMCs came the material, which was cDNA or gDNA.

CDR3 size: 15 residues. Germline loops: CDR1 SGHDT, CDR2 YYEEEE. Trimming stripped 4 bases from V and 5 bases from J, with 13 bases between. Original analysis: Reference gene primer amplification gave estimated nucleated cell counts. Method: immunoSEQ multiplex PCR; TCRdb's copy keeps in-frame clones and lacks some. V, J and clone size were drawn from that table, and D and trimming were deduced from the DNA. In the table there are about 100,000 clones, over 70% of which are singletons. V is TRBV5-6 and J is TRBJ1-6, with TRBD1 as a possible D gene (5 bases). The clonotype was recovered from a man in his forties or fifties who had recovered from COVID-19. The sequencing sample was made of peripheral blood. The CDR3 bases are TGTGCCAGCAGCCCCTGGGGGAGGGATAATTCACCCCTCCACTTT. Translation: CASSPWGRDNSPLHF.